These 12 T cell receptor beta chains came from one sample sequenced in a study of blood T cell repertoires in COVID-19. Data came from immunoSEQ multiplex PCR; TCRdb stores just in-frame clones and leaves some out. The sample shows around 380,000 clones, approximately 80% of them seen only once. The sequenced sample consisted of peripheral blood. These receptor sequences come from a human donor with acute or convalescent COVID-19. The donor label of this sample is uncertain.

Only a few counts were recorded for this clone. The chain joins TRBV2 to TRBJ2-7; 9 positions agree with TRBD2. V shed 8 bases, J shed 12 bases, and the junction held 11 bases outside the gene matches. There are 12 residues in the CDR3. The germline gives CDR1 SNHLY, CDR2 FYNNEI. In nucleotides, the CDR3 is TGTGCCAGCGGGTCCGGGACTAGCAATCCGTACTTC. Translated, it gives CASGSGTSNPYF.

The V call is TRBV5-1, the J call TRBJ1-1, with a tentative D call TRBD1 (6 bases). From germline, CDR1 is SGHRS and CDR2 YFSETQ. Trimming cost V 2 bases and J 1 base, with 15 bases left between them. This CDR3 contains 16 residues. CDR3 DNA: TGCGCCAGCAGCTTAACCACGGGACACCCGAACACTGAAGCTTTCTTT. Residues: CASSLTTGHPNTEAFF.

V usage is TRBV14 and J usage is TRBJ2-1; TRBD2 matches at 13 bases. This CDR3 has 17 residues. V lost 1 base to trimming and J lost 2 bases; unmatched junction nucleotides: 2. Per germline, CDR1 SGHDN and CDR2 FVKESK. CDR3 sequence (DNA): TGTGCCAGCAGCCAAGGGACTAGCGGGAGCCCCTACAATGAGCAGTTCTTC. This codes for CASSQGTSGSPYNEQFF.

The rearrangement links TRBV18 to TRBJ2-7, with D tentatively TRBD1 (6 bases). The CDR3 contains 16 residues. Trimming shortened V by 1 base and J by 4 bases, and 17 bases separated the two germline ends. Looked up from germline, CDR1 is KGHSH and CDR2 is LQKENI. This CDR3 reads CASSPQSVAGAYEQYF. CDR3 DNA sequence: TGTGCCAGCTCACCACAATCGGTTGCAGGGGCTTACGAGCAGTACTTC.

The chain is built from TRBV28 and TRBJ1-6; the match to TRBD1 covers 9 bases. CDR1 MDHEN and CDR2 SYDVKM come from the germline V gene. CDR3 size: 14 residues. Trimming at V came to 6 bases and at J to 7 bases, leaving 4 bases not matched to a gene. CDR3 in amino acids: CASRGDRVNSPLHF. In DNA, the CDR3 is TGTGCCAGCAGGGGGGACAGGGTCAATTCACCCCTCCACTTT. Variable domain in full (rest from reference TRBV28 and TRBJ1-6): DVKVTQSSRYLVKRTGEKVFLECVQDMDHENMFWYRQDPGLGLRLIYFSYDVKMKEKGDIPEGYSVSREKKERFSLILESASTNQTSMYLCASRGDRVNSPLHFGNGTRLTVT.

The CDR3 is CASSLANDRNYGYTF. The CDR3 DNA reads as TGTGCCAGCAGCTTGGCCAACGACAGGAACTATGGCTACACCTTC. The chain has TRBV5-5 and TRBJ1-2, with a tentative D call TRBD1 (6 bases). The CDR3 totals 15 residues. V lost 0 bases, J lost 2 bases, and 11 bases lay in between. Germline loops: CDR1 SGHKS, CDR2 YYEKEE (reference sequence).

The chain uses TRBV7-9 and TRBJ1-1; D is unclear. Trimming removed 6 bases at V and 5 bases at J, with 19 bases between. Germline V gene lookup returns CDR1 SEHNR and CDR2 FQNEAQ (reference sequence). The CDR3 covers 15 residues. The chain's CDR3 is CASSLAVVGGTEAFF. The CDR3 DNA sequence: TGTGCCAGCAGTCTAGCGGTCGTGGGAGGAACTGAAGCTTTCTTT.

This chain links TRBV6-6 with TRBJ1-1, with 9 bases identical to TRBD1. Trimming took 4 bases from V and 1 from J; bases not matched to a gene: 4. This CDR3 has 15 residues. CDR1 is MNHNY and CDR2 is SVGAGI in the germline V gene (reference sequence). CDR3 bases: TGTGCCAGCAGTTCAACGACAGGGGGGAACACTGAAGCTTTCTTT. Amino acid sequence: CASSSTTGGNTEAFF.

CDR3 region: CATSRANLAGGGEQYF. In DNA form, the CDR3 reads TGTGCCACCAGCAGAGCAAATCTAGCGGGAGGTGGCGAGCAGTACTTC. The chain recombines TRBV15 with TRBJ2-7; 11 bases match TRBD2. From germline, CDR1 is LNHNV and CDR2 YYDKDF (reference sequence). J lost 6 bases, V lost 1 base, and 8 bases had no gene match. The CDR3 sequence is 16 residues long.

This clone was detected a few times. V is TRBV2 and J is TRBJ1-2, with D maybe TRBD1 (6 bases). Trimming stripped 6 bases from V and 5 bases from J, with 10 bases between. CDR1 SNHLY and CDR2 FYNNEI come from the germline V gene. The CDR3 totals 12 residues. The CDR3: CASRGAGYGYTF. The CDR3 DNA reads as TGTGCCAGCAGGGGGGCAGGGTATGGCTACACCTTC.

The V and J genes are TRBV5-1 and TRBJ2-5, with D possibly TRBD2 on 7 matching bases. CDR1 and CDR2 from the germline V gene are SGHRS and YFSETQ. The CDR3 totals 14 residues. Trimming took 4 bases from V and 4 from J, leaving 14 bases between them. CDR3 protein: CASSGGASGETQYF. CDR3 DNA: TGCGCCAGCAGCGGGGGGGCGAGTGGAGAGACCCAGTACTTC.

The chain combines TRBV30 with TRBJ1-6; D is unresolved. The CDR3 covers 13 residues. The V gene's germline CDR1 is GTSNPN and CDR2 SVGIG (reference sequence). Deletions cut 1 base from V and 9 bases from J, with 10 bases between. The CDR3, as DNA: TGTGCCTGGAGTGGGCAGGTCGGTTCACCCCTCCACTTT. It is translated as CAWSGQVGSPLHF.